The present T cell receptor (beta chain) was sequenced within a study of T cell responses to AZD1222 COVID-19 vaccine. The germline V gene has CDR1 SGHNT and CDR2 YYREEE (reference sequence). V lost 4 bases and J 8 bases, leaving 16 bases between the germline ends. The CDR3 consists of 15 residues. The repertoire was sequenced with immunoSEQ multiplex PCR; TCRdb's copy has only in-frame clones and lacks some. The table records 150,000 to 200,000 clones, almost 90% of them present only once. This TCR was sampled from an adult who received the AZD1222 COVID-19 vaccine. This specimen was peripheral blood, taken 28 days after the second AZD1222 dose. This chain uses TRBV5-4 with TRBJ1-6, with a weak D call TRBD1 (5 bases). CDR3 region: CASSGRGIVDSPLHF. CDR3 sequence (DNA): TGTGCCAGCAGCGGTCGGGGGATTGTGGATTCACCCCTCCACTTT.